This entry features one T cell receptor (beta chain) sequence. Its antigen is undetermined. Sequencing was performed with immunoSEQ multiplex PCR; in TCRdb, only in-frame clones are kept and a portion is missing. Seen here are tens of thousands of clones, roughly 94% observed once, and the top ten hold more than 4.5%. These data come from a study of resident and recirculating memory T cells in vitiligo. For the study at large: Shave-biopsy epidermis from lesional and nonlesional skin was sequenced alongside PBMCs. Study-level findings and limits: Sequences differed between biopsy sites and patients, suggesting private specificity. No unique dominant TCR clone was found in vitiligo lesions.

After removal of 3 bases from V and 10 bases from J, the junction contained 4 bases not matched to a gene. This CDR3 spans 14 amino acids. CDR1 KGHSH and CDR2 LQKENI come from the germline V gene. Sequences were obtained from blood. The receptor's source is a male donor with vitiligo. The chain joins TRBV18 to TRBJ2-3, with 13 bases that match TRBD2. The CDR3 DNA reads TGTGCCAGCTCACCCGGGACTAGCGGGAAGGCGCAGTATTTT. Protein product: CASSPGTSGKAQYF.